What follows are 10 T cell receptor beta chains derived from one specimen sequenced in a study of blood T cell repertoires in COVID-19. The assay was immunoSEQ multiplex PCR, and TCRdb's table has in-frame clones only and misses some. The sample consists of 430,000 or so clones, around nine tenths of them appearing once. Sequences were obtained from PBMCs or T cells enriched from blood (not recorded which). These receptors all stem from a woman in her thirties or forties who had recovered from COVID-19.

V gene TRBV11-2 combines with J gene TRBJ2-1, with 9 bases aligning to TRBD2. CDR1 and CDR2 from the germline V gene are SGHAT and FQNNGV. The CDR3 is 16 residues long. Trimming cost V 3 bases and J 2 bases; bases outside gene matches: 5. The CDR3: CASSFNLAGTYNEQFF. The CDR3 bases are TGTGCCAGCAGCTTCAACCTAGCGGGAACCTACAATGAGCAGTTCTTC.

The sample holds one count of this clone. The rearrangement uses TRBV28 and TRBJ2-3, with 8 bases fitting TRBD2. Looked up from germline, CDR1 is MDHEN and CDR2 is SYDVKM. V shed 1 base, J shed 2 bases, and the junction held 8 bases outside the gene matches. This CDR3 comprises 17 residues. The CDR3 DNA is TGTGCCAGCAGTTTATTCCTCGGGACTAGAAACACAGATACGCAGTATTTT. Protein: CASSLFLGTRNTDTQYF.

This clone was found once. In DNA form, the CDR3 reads TGTGCCAGCAGCTTACCCAACCAGGGGACCGAGCAGTTCTTC. Its translation: CASSLPNQGTEQFF. This sequence joins TRBV7-2 and TRBJ2-1, with a weak D call TRBD1 (6 bases). Between the trimmed V and J ends, which lost 2 bases and 10 bases, there was a span of 15 bases. Germline lookup yields CDR1 SGHTA and CDR2 FQGNSA. This CDR3 comprises 14 residues.

The genes are TRBV3-1 (or the pseudogene TRBV3-2) and TRBJ2-3; TRBD2 agrees at 7 bases. V was pared by 5 bases and J by 2 bases, with 4 bases of the junction left unmatched. The CDR3 is 14 residues long. Germline CDR1 LGHDT, CDR2 YNNKEL (reference sequence). In nucleotides, the CDR3 is TGTGCCAGCAGCTCAAGCGGGACCACAGATACGCAGTATTTT. Protein: CASSSSGTTDTQYF.

V and J are TRBV5-1 and TRBJ2-1; 12 nucleotides line up with TRBD2. The CDR3 has 20 residues. Germline-derived CDR1 and CDR2 are SGHRS and YFSETQ. J gave up 0 bases and V 6 bases, and 16 bases lay outside the gene matches. Here the CDR3 reads CASKYAAGLAGSSSYNEQFF. The CDR3 DNA sequence: TGCGCCAGCAAATATGCCGCGGGACTAGCGGGTAGTAGCTCCTACAATGAGCAGTTCTTC.

This chain links TRBV6-5 with TRBJ1-5, with D perhaps matching TRBD1 (6 bases). V was cut by 6 bases and J by 6 bases, with 15 bases left in between. CDR1 and CDR2 (germline): MNHEY, SVGAGI. This CDR3 has 14 amino acids. This CDR3 is CASSLRGRGQPQHF. The CDR3 bases are TGTGCCAGCAGCCTCAGGGGCCGGGGTCAGCCCCAGCATTTT.

The chain combines TRBV27 with TRBJ2-7; D is undetermined. Germline V CDR1 and CDR2: MNHEY, SMNVEV (reference sequence). The V end lost 5 bases, the J end lost 2 bases, and 13 bases lay between the germline ends. The CDR3 consists of 14 residues. The CDR3 sequence is CASSPSWPPYEQYF. CDR3 sequence (DNA): TGTGCCAGCAGTCCGTCCTGGCCACCCTACGAGCAGTACTTC.

The rearrangement uses TRBV5-5 and TRBJ1-3; 7 bases are a match to TRBD1. CDR3 length: 15 amino acids. Looked up from germline, CDR1 is SGHKS and CDR2 is YYEKEE (reference sequence). With 4 bases clipped from V and 2 bases from J, the junction kept 6 bases outside the gene matches. CDR3 DNA sequence: TGTGCCAGCAGCCCCCTGACAGGGCCTGGAAACACCATATATTTT. Its translation: CASSPLTGPGNTIYF.

This chain joins TRBV5-8 and TRBJ2-2, with 10 bases identical to TRBD1. Germline V CDR1 and CDR2: SGHTS, YDEGEE. V trimming: 3 bases; J trimming: 1 base; junction bases outside the gene matches: 0. The CDR3 is made up of 15 amino acids. CDR3 sequence: CASSWTGGNTGELFF. The CDR3 bases are TGTGCCAGCAGCTGGACAGGGGGGAACACCGGGGAGCTGTTTTTT.

The gene calls are TRBV1 and TRBJ1-5; the D call TRBD1 from the table was never checked on the DNA. TRBV1 is described as a pseudogene. The CDR3 spans 17 residues. This chain's CDR3 is CTSSPTTDQGYNQPQHF. The CDR3 DNA reads as TGCACCAGCAGCCCCACGACAGACCAGGGCTACAATCAGCCCCAGCATTTT.